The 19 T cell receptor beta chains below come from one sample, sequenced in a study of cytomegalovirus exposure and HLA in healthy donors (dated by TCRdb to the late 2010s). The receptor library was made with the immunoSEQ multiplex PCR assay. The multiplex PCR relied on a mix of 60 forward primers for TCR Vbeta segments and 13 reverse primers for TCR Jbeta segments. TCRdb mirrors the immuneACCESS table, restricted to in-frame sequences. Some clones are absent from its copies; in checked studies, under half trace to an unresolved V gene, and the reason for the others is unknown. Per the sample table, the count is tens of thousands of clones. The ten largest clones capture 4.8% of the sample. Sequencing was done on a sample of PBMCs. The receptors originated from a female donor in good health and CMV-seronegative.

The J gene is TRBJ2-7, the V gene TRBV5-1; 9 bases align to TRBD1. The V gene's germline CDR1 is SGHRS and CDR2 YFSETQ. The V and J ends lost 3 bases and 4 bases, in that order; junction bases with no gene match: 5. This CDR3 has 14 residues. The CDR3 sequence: CASSSGQGRYEQYF. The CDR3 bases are TGCGCCAGCAGCTCAGGACAGGGGAGATACGAGCAGTACTTC.

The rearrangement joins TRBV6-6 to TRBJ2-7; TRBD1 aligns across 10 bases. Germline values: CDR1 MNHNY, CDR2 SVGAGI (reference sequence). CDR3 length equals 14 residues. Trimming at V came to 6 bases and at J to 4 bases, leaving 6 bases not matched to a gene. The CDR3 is CASSLDRGRYEQYF. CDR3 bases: TGTGCCAGCAGCCTCGACAGGGGGCGGTACGAGCAGTACTTC.

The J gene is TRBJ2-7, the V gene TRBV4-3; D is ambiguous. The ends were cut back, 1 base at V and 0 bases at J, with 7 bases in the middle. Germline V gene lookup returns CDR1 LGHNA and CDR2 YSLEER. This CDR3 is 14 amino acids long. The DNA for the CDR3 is TGCGCCAGCAGCCAAGTTTTGAGCTCCTACGAGCAGTACTTC. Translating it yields CASSQVLSSYEQYF.

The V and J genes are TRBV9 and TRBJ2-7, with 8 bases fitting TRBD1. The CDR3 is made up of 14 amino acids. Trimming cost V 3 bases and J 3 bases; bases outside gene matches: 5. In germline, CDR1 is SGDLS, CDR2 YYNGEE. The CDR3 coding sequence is TGTGCCAGCAGCGCTACCGGGACAGGCTACGAGCAGTACTTC. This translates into CASSATGTGYEQYF.

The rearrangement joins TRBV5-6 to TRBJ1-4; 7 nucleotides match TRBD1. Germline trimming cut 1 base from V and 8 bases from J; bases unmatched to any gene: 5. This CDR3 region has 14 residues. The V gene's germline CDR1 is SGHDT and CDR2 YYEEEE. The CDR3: CASSLLTGEEKLFF. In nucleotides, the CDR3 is TGTGCCAGCAGCTTGTTAACAGGGGAAGAAAAACTGTTTTTT.

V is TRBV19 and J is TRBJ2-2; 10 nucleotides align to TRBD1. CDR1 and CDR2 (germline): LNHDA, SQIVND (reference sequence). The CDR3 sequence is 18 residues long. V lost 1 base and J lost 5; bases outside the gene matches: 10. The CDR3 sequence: CASSIGDLGTGVTGELFF. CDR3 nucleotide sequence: TGTGCCAGTAGTATAGGGGACCTCGGGACAGGGGTAACCGGGGAGCTGTTTTTT.

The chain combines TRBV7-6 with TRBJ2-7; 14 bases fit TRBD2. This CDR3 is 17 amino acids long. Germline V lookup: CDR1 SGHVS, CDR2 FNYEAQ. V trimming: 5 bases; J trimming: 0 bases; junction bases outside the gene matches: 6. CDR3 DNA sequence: TGTGCCAGCAGCGAGGGACTAGCGGGGGCTAGCTCCTACGAGCAGTACTTC. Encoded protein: CASSEGLAGASSYEQYF. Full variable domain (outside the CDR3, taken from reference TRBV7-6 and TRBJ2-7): GAGVSQSPRYKVTKRGQDVALRCDPISGHVSLYWYRQALGQGPEFLTYFNYEAQQDKSGLPNDRFSAERPEGSISTLTIQRTEQRDSAMYRCASSEGLAGASSYEQYFGPGTRLTVT.

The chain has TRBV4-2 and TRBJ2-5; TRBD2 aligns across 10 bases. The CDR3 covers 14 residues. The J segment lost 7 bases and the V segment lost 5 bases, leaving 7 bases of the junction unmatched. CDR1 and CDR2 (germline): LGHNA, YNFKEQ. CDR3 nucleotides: TGTGCCAGCAGCGAGAGCGGGGGGGCCGGGACCCAGTACTTC. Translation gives CASSESGGAGTQYF.

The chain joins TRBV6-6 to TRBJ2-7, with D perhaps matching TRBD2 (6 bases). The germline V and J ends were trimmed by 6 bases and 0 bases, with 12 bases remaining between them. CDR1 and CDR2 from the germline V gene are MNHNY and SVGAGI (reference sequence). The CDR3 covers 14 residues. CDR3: CASSASASSYEQYF. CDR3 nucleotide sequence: TGTGCCAGCAGCGCTAGCGCAAGCTCCTACGAGCAGTACTTC.

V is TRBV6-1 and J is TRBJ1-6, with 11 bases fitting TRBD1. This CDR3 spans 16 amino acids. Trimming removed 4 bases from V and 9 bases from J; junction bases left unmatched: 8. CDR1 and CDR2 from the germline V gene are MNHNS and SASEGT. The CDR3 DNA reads TGTGCCAGCAGTGCCATCTCCGGGACAGGGGGTTCACCCCTCCACTTT. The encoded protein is CASSAISGTGGSPLHF.

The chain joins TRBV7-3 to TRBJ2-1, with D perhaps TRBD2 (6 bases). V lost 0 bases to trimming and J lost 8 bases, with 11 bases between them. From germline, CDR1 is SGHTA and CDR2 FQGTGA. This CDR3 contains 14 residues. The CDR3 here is CASSLTKLAHEQFF. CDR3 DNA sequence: TGTGCCAGCAGCTTAACGAAGCTAGCGCATGAGCAGTTCTTC.

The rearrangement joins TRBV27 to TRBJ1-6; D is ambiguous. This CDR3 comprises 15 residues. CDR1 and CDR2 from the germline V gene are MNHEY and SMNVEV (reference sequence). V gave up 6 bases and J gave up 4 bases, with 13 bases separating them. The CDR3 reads CASSSPTNYNSPLHF. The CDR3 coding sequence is TGTGCCAGCAGCTCCCCGACAAATTATAATTCACCCCTCCACTTT.

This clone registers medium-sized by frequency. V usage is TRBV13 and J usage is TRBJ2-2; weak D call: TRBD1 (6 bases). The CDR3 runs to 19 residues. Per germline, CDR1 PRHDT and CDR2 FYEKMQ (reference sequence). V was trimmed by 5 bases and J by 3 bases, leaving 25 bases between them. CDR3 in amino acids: CASSPSGSGVVIDTGELFF. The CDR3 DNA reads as TGTGCCAGCAGCCCCTCGGGCTCAGGGGTTGTTATCGACACCGGGGAGCTGTTTTTT.

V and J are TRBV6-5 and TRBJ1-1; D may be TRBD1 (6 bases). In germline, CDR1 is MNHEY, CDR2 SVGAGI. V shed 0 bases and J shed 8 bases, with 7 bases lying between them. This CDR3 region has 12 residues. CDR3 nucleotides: TGTGCCAGCAGTTACTCGAGGGGGGAAGCTTTCTTT. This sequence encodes CASSYSRGEAFF.

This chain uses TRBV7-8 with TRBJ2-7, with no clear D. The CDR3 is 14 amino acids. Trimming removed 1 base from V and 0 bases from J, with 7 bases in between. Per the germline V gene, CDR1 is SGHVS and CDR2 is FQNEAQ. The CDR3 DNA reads TGTGCCAGCAGCTTAGAGTCTAGCTCCTACGAGCAGTACTTC. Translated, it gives CASSLESSSYEQYF.

CDR3 sequence: CASSFSGNTEAFF. DNA of the CDR3: TGCGCCAGCAGCTTTTCAGGGAACACTGAAGCTTTCTTT. This rearrangement joins TRBV5-1 to TRBJ1-1; D remains ambiguous. The CDR3 runs to 13 residues. Per the germline V gene, CDR1 is SGHRS and CDR2 is YFSETQ. V dropped 2 bases and J dropped 1 base, with 6 bases sitting between them. The full variable domain, in which reference TRBV5-1 and TRBJ1-1 provide the parts outside the CDR3, is KAGVTQTPRYLIKTRGQQVTLSCSPISGHRSVSWYQQTPGQGLQFLFEYFSETQRNKGNFPGRFSGRQFSNSRSEMNVSTLELGDSALYLCASSFSGNTEAFFGQGTRLTVV.

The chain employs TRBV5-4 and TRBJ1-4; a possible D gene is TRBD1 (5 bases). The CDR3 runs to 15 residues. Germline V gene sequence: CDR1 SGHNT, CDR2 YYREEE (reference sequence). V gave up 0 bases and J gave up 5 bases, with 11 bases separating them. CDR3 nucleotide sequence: TGTGCCAGCAGCTTGGAGGGGTCCAGGAATGAAAAACTGTTTTTT. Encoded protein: CASSLEGSRNEKLFF.

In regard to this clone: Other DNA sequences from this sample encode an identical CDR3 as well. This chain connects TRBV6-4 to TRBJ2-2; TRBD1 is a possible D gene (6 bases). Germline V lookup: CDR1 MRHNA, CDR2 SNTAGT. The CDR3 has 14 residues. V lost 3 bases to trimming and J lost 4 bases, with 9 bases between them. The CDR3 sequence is CASSEQGGTGELFF. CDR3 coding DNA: TGTGCCAGCAGTGAACAGGGTGGCACCGGGGAGCTGTTTTTT.

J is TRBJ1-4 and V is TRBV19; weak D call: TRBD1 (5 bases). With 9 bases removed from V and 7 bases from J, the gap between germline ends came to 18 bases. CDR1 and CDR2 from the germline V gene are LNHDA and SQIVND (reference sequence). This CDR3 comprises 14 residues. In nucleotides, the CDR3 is TGTGCCAGCCTCTCGGTAGGGGAGGGTGAAAAACTGTTTTTT. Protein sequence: CASLSVGEGEKLFF. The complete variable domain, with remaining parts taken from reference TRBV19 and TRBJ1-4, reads DGGITQSPKYLFRKEGQNVTLSCEQNLNHDAMYWYRQDPGQGLRLIYYSQIVNDFQKGDIAEGYSVSREKKESFPLTVTSAQKNPTAFYLCASLSVGEGEKLFFGSGTQLSVL.